This T cell receptor beta chain originates from a study of blood T cell repertoires in COVID-19. Study information: The cDNA or gDNA used as material had been derived from T cells, B-cell-depleted T cells, or PBMCs.

The CDR3 extends over 14 amino acids. V trimming: 1 base; J trimming: 9 bases; junction bases outside the gene matches: 9. In germline, CDR1 is SNHLY, CDR2 FYNNEI. Seattle participants joined during active infection and were tracked over time. Using immunoSEQ multiplex PCR, the repertoire was profiled, and TCRdb retains in-frame clones only, with some absent. The data show some 300,000 clones, 89% seen once. The rearrangement uses TRBV2 and TRBJ2-7; 7 nucleotides align to TRBD1. This clonotype originated in a woman in her 30s with COVID-19, enrolled during active disease. The material sequenced was peripheral blood. DNA for the CDR3: TGTGCCAGCAGTGAAGGGGACAGATTAGGTGTGCAGTACGTC. The encoded protein is CASSEGDRLGVQYV.